This T cell receptor (beta chain) was identified during a study of control samples from healthy donors and cancer patients. Per the germline V gene, CDR1 is GTSNPN and CDR2 is SVGIG (reference sequence). The CDR3 has 12 amino acids. The V end was cut by 5 bases, the J end by 4 bases, with 11 bases between. Libraries were prepared by immunoSEQ multiplex PCR; TCRdb keeps only in-frame clonotypes and omits some of them. This table has 120,000 to 150,000 clones, approximately 93% appearing once. The TCR sequence derives from a man between 18 and 35 years old in good health. Source material: blood. V is TRBV30 and J is TRBJ2-5; perhaps TRBD2 as D (6 bases). CDR3 amino acids: CAWGDFSETQYF. Written as DNA, the CDR3 is TGTGCCTGGGGGGACTTCTCAGAGACCCAGTACTTC. The entire variable domain, with the rest obtained from reference TRBV30 and TRBJ2-5, is as follows: SQTIHQWPATLVQPVGSPLSLECTVEGTSNPNLYWYRQAAGRGLQLLFYSVGIGQISSEVPQNLSASRPQDRQFILSSKKLLLSDSGFYLCAWGDFSETQYFGPGTRLLVL.